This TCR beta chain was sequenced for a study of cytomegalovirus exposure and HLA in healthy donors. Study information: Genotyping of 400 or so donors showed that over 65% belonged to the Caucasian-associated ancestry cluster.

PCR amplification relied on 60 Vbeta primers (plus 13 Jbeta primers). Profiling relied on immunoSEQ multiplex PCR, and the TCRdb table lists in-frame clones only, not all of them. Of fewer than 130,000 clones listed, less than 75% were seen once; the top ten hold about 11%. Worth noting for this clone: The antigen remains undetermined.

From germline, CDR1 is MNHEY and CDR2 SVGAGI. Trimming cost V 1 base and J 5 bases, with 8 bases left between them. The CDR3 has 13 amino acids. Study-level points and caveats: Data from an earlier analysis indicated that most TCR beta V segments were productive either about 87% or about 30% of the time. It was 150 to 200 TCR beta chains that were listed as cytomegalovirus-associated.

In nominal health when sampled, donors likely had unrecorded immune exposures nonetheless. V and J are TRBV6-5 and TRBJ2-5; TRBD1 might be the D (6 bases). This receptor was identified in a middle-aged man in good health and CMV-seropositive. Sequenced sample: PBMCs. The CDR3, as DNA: TGTGCCAGCAGTTACTACCAGGGGGAGACCCAGTACTTC. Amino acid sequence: CASSYYQGETQYF.